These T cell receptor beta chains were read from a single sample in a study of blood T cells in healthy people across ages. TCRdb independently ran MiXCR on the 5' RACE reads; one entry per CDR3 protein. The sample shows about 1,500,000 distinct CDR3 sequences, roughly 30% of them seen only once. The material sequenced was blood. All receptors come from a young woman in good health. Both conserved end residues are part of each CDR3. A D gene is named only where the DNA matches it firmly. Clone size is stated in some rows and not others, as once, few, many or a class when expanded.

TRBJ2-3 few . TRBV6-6 TGTGCCAGCAGAAAGACTATTTTTAGCACAGATACGCAGTATTTT CASRKTIFSTDTQYF
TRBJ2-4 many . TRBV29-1 TGCAGCGTCACTAGGCTTCTAGCCAAAAACATTCAGTACTTC CSVTRLLAKNIQYF
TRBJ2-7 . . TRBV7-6 TGTGCCAGCAGCCAACCCGGTGGCGGCTCCTACGAGCAGTACTTC CASSQPGGGSYEQYF
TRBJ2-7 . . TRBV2 TGTGCCAGCAGTGAACGTAGGTCCTACGAGCAGTACTTC CASSERRSYEQYF
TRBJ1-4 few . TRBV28 TGTGCCAGCAGGGAATCTAATGAAAAACTGTTTTTT CASRESNEKLFF
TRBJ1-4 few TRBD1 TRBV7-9 TGTGCCAGCAGCCCAGCGGCCGGACAGGGGGCGAATGAAAAACTGTTTTTT CASSPAAGQGANEKLFF
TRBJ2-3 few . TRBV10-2 TGCGCCAGCAGTGCCCCCCCTATGCGGGGCACCACAGATACGCAGTATTTT CASSAPPMRGTTDTQYF
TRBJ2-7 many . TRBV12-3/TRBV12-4 TGTGCCAGCAGTAGGGAGTCCGGGGGCGAGCAGTACTTC CASSRESGGEQYF
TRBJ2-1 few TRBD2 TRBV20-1 TGCAGTGCTTTCCATCGGACTAGCGGACTCAATGAGCAGTTCTTC CSAFHRTSGLNEQFF
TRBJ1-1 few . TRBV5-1 TGCGCCAGCAGCTTAGGGGACACCTCAAACACTGAAGCTTTCTTT CASSLGDTSNTEAFF
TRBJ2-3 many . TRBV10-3 TGTGCCATCAGTCACAGCCCCACAGATACGCAGTATTTT CAISHSPTDTQYF
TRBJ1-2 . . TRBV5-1 TGCGCCAGCAGCTTGGGTCCTGAAGACTATGACTACACCTTC CASSLGPEDYDYTF
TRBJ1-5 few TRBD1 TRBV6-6 TGTGCCAGCAGTGCCCGCGGACAGGATGGCAATCAGCCCCAGCATTTT CASSARGQDGNQPQHF
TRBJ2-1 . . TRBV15 TGTGCCACCAGCAGAAGGGGAACAGGAATGAATGAGCAGTTCTTT CATSRRGTGMNEQFF
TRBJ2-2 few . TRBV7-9 TGTGCCAGCAGCTCGAGTGTTTTGGCGCCCATTCGCACCGGGGAGCTGTTTTTT CASSSSVLAPIRTGELFF
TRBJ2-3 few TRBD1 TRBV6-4 TGTGCCACCGGGACAGGGCTCGGGGATACGCAGTATTTT CATGTGLGDTQYF
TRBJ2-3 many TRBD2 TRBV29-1 TGCAGCCCAAAGCGGGAGGACACAGATACGCAGTATTTT CSPKREDTDTQYF
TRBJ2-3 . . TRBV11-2 TGTGCCAGCAGCTTGGGGACCCTCGCTAACACAGATACGCAGTATTTT CASSLGTLANTDTQYF
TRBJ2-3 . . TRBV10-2 TGCGCCAGCAGAGCGGAGCCCCGCACAGATACGCAGTATTTT CASRAEPRTDTQYF
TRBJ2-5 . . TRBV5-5 TGTGCCAGCACCTTGACAGGACGTTCGGGAGAGACCCAGTACTTC CASTLTGRSGETQYF
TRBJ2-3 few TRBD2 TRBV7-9 TGTGCCAGCAGCTTACGAGCGGGAGTGACAGATACGCAGTATTTT CASSLRAGVTDTQYF
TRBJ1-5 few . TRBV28 TGTGCCAGCAACTCGGACAGTAGCAATCAGCCCCAGCATTTT CASNSDSSNQPQHF
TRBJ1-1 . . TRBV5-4 TGTGCCAGCACCCCACCTGGGGGGCGCAACACTGAAGCTTTCTTT CASTPPGGRNTEAFF
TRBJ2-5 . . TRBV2 TGTGCCAGCGCCGCCCAGGGGGGCAAAGAGACCCAGTACTTC CASAAQGGKETQYF
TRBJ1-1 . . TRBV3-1 TGTGCCAGCAGCCAAGCTGGGGCCGGGAACACTGAAGCTTTCTTT CASSQAGAGNTEAFF
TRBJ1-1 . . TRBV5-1 TGCGCCAGCAGCCAAGCGGGGGGCGGCACTGAAGCTTTCTTT CASSQAGGGTEAFF
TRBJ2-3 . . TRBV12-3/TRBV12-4 TGTGCCAGCCAGGGGTGGACAGATACGCAGTATTTT CASQGWTDTQYF
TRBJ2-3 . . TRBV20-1 TGCAGTGCTAGAGATCACGAGAAACCTACGCAGTATTTT CSARDHEKPTQYF
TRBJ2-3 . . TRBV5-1 TGCGTCAGCGGCCTAGGCAGGCCCTCCACAGATACGCAGTATTTT CVSGLGRPSTDTQYF
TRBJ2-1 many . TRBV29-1 TGCAGCGTTGACATGGGGGGGCCGAACAATGAGCAGTTCTTC CSVDMGGPNNEQFF
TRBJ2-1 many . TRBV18 TGTGCCAGCTCACCACTTGCCCCCCAACGCTCCTACAATGAGCAGTTCTTC CASSPLAPQRSYNEQFF
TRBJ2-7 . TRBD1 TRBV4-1 TGCGCCAGCAGCCAGCACGACACGAGACAGGGCCAGTACGAGCAGTACTTC CASSQHDTRQGQYEQYF
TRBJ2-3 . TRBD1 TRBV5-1 TGCGCCAGCAGCTTGGGTGACAGGGGGCCGGCTACAGATACGCAGTATTTT CASSLGDRGPATDTQYF
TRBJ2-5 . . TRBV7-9 TGTGCCAGCAGCTTAGCCCCCCCCGGGGAGACCCAGTACTTC CASSLAPPGETQYF
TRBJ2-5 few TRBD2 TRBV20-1 TGCAGTGCTGGGATGACTAGCGGGAGTTTGTGGGGAGAGACCCAGTACTTC CSAGMTSGSLWGETQYF
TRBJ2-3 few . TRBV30 TGTGCCTGGAGTGTTATGGCGGGAAAAGATACGCAGTATTTT CAWSVMAGKDTQYF
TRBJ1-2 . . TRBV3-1 TGTGCCAGCAGCCAAGACATCCCCGGGACCGACTATGGCTACACCTTC CASSQDIPGTDYGYTF
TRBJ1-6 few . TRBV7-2 TGTGCCAGCAGCTCAGACAGTACACCCCTCCACTTT CASSSDSTPLHF
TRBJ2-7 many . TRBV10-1 TGCGCCAGCAGTGAGTCGAGCGAGCAGTACTTC CASSESSEQYF
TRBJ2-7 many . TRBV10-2 TGCGCCAGCATCGGGACCTACGAGCAGTACTTC CASIGTYEQYF
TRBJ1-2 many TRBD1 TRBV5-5 TGTGCCAGCAGCTTGGTGGCAGGGGGCGCAGGCTATGGCTACACCTTC CASSLVAGGAGYGYTF
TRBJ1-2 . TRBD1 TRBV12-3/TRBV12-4 TGTGTCAGCAGCAGGGCTGGGACAGGGACTGGCTACACCTTC CVSSRAGTGTGYTF
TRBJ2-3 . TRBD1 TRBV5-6 TGTGCCAGCAGCCGTAGGGGGACAGGGTTCTCAGATACGCAGTATTTT CASSRRGTGFSDTQYF
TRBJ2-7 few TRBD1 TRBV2 TGTGCCAGCAGTGCAGGGGGCAGGCGCGAGCAGTACTTC CASSAGGRREQYF
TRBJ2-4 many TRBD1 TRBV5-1 TGCGCCAGCAGCGGGGACAGGGAAAGGATTAGGTACTTC CASSGDRERIRYF
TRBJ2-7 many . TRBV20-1 TGCAGCCCCGTAAGGGGCGACTCCTACTACGAGCAGTACTTC CSPVRGDSYYEQYF
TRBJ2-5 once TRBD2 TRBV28 TGTGCCAGCAGGCAAAAGCTGGGACTAGCCAAAAAGACCCAGTACTTC CASRQKLGLAKKTQYF
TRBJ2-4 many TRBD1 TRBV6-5 TGTGCCAGCAGTACGCGGACAGGGGGCTTAAACATTCAGTACTTC CASSTRTGGLNIQYF
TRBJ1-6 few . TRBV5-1 TGCGCCAGCAGCTCCTTACCAGGGTCTTCACCCCTCCACTTT CASSSLPGSSPLHF
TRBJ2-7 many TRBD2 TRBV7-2 TGTGCCAGCAGCCTGGGACTAGCGACCGACTACGAGCAGTACTTC CASSLGLATDYEQYF
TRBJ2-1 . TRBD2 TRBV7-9 TGTACCAGCAGCTTAGGCGGGAGGGCATACAACGAGCAGTTCTTC CTSSLGGRAYNEQFF